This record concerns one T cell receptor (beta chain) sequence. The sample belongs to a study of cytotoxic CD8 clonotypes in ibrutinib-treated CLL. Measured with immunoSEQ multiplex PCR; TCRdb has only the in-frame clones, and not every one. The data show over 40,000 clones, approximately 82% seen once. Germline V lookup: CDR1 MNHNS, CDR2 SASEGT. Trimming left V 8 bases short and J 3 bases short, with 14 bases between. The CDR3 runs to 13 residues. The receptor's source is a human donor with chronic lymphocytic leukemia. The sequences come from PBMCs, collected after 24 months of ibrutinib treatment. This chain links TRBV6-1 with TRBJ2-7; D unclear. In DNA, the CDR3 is TGTGCCAGCCTCCTAGGCGCCCTCTACGAGCAGTACTTC. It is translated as CASLLGALYEQYF.